This T cell receptor (beta chain) comes out of a study of OX40 agonist ivuxolimab in advanced cancers. Study-level points and caveats: CD4+ and CD8+ blood T cells expanded clonally by week 6 at 0.1 to 3.0 mg/kg. Some of the lowest clonal expansion was seen in partial responders at 0.1-3.0 mg/kg. More expanded clones were seen, on average, in CD8+ T cells than in CD4+.

Concerning this clone: What it binds is unknown.

The method was immunoSEQ multiplex PCR; TCRdb's version includes in-frame clones alone and lacks a portion of them. Of 52,000 or so clones in the sample, around 94% were seen once. Germline V CDR1 and CDR2: SQVTM, ANQGSEA. The CDR3 length is 11 residues. V shed 0 bases and J shed 1 base, with 0 bases lying between them. The material sequenced was CD4+ or CD8+ T cells sorted from blood, taken in a trial of the OX40 agonist ivuxolimab. The V gene is TRBV29-1, the J gene TRBJ1-2; the D is unclear. The sequence derives from an adult with an advanced solid tumor such as melanoma, head and neck, liver or kidney cancer. The CDR3 DNA reads TGCAGCGTTGAAGATAACTATGGCTACACCTTC. This gives the protein CSVEDNYGYTF. Complete variable domain (other parts from reference TRBV29-1 and TRBJ1-2): SAVISQKPSRDICQRGTSLTIQCQVDSQVTMMFWYRQQPGQSLTLIATANQGSEATYESGFVIDKFPISRPNLTFSTLTVSNMSPEDSSIYLCSVEDNYGYTFGSGTRLTVV.